The 28 T cell receptor beta chains below come from one sample, sequenced in a study of shared clonotypes between healthy human individuals. TCRdb keeps only in-frame clones here, not all; method: immunoSEQ multiplex PCR. Among about 480,000 clones listed, 60% to 80% were seen once. Sequenced material: PBMCs. Receptor source: a woman between 40 and 55 years old in good health. Some clones in this sample may be carry-over from other donors' samples.

The genes are TRBV5-1 and TRBJ2-5, with D possibly being TRBD1 (7 bases). V lost 3 bases to trimming and J lost 5 bases, with 20 bases between them. Per the germline V gene, CDR1 is SGHRS and CDR2 is YFSETQ. The CDR3 loop spans 16 amino acids. Here the CDR3 reads CASSSDLWQGGETQYF. The CDR3, as DNA: TGCGCCAGCAGCTCCGATTTGTGGCAGGGGGGTGAGACCCAGTACTTC.

There are a few counts of this clone. This chain joins TRBV7-9 and TRBJ1-2, with D hard to call. V was shortened by 1 base and J by 5 bases, with 8 bases between the two germline ends. The germline gives CDR1 SEHNR, CDR2 FQNEAQ (reference sequence). This CDR3 is 13 amino acids long. DNA of the CDR3: TGTGCCAGCAGCTTAGAAAGGGTTTATGGCTACACCTTC. Its translation: CASSLERVYGYTF.

The J gene is TRBJ2-1, the V gene TRBV9, with 8 bases that match TRBD2. CDR3 length equals 17 residues. Germline assignment: CDR1 SGDLS and CDR2 YYNGEE. Losses at the gene ends were 0 bases for V and 2 bases for J; bases not matched to a gene: 7. CDR3 sequence: CASSVGLAGVPYNEQFF. In nucleotides, the CDR3 is TGTGCCAGCAGCGTAGGGCTAGCGGGCGTCCCCTACAATGAGCAGTTCTTC.

The chain carries TRBV15 and TRBJ2-1, with TRBD2 matching over 9 bases. The CDR3 loop spans 20 amino acids. Trimming removed 5 bases from V and 6 bases from J; junction bases left unmatched: 23. In germline, CDR1 is LNHNV, CDR2 YYDKDF (reference sequence). The CDR3 spells CATSESPGTSRRGGVNEQFF. The CDR3 DNA reads TGTGCCACCAGCGAAAGCCCAGGGACTAGCAGACGCGGGGGGGTCAATGAGCAGTTCTTC.

V is TRBV28 and J is TRBJ1-6, with D possibly matching TRBD1 (6 bases). The CDR3 runs 14 residues. Germline V gives CDR1 MDHEN, CDR2 SYDVKM. V lost 3 bases to trimming and J lost 6 bases, with 9 bases between them. CDR3 DNA: TGTGCCAGCAGTTTTATGGACAGTAATTCACCCCTCCACTTT. It codes for CASSFMDSNSPLHF.

The chain links TRBV27 to TRBJ2-5, with D perhaps TRBD1 or TRBD2 (5 bases each). V lost 3 bases and J 7 bases, leaving 15 bases between the germline ends. This CDR3 is built from 14 residues. Germline V gene sequence: CDR1 MNHEY, CDR2 SMNVEV (reference sequence). CDR3 nucleotides: TGTGCCAGCAGTTTTAGGGGACCTCAGGGGACCCAGTACTTC. Translating gives CASSFRGPQGTQYF.

This chain connects TRBV11-1 to TRBJ2-2, with D hard to call. V gave up 5 bases and J gave up 4 bases, with 11 bases separating them. There are 14 residues in the CDR3. Germline V gene lookup returns CDR1 SGHAT and CDR2 FQDESV (reference sequence). The CDR3 reads CASSPVATTGELFF. CDR3 DNA sequence: TGTGCCAGCAGCCCCGTGGCCACCACCGGGGAGCTGTTTTTT.

V usage is TRBV7-8 and J usage is TRBJ2-7; weak D call: TRBD1 (5 bases). The CDR3 covers 12 residues. Per the germline V gene, CDR1 is SGHVS and CDR2 is FQNEAQ. Trimming stripped 5 bases from V and 5 bases from J, with 10 bases between. The CDR3 sequence is CASSVDRDEQYF. CDR3 DNA: TGTGCCAGCAGCGTAGACAGAGACGAGCAGTACTTC.

The chain joins TRBV2 to TRBJ2-7; TRBD2 matches at 14 bases. The germline V gene encodes CDR1 SNHLY and CDR2 FYNNEI. V was pared by 7 bases and J by 1 base, with 6 bases of the junction left unmatched. The CDR3 consists of 16 residues. CDR3 DNA sequence: TGTGCCAGCACAGGGACTAGCGGGAGTGGGTCCTACGAGCAGTACTTC. It encodes CASTGTSGSGSYEQYF.

The chain has TRBV2 and TRBJ1-5, with 9 positions matching TRBD1. Germline-derived CDR1 and CDR2 are SNHLY and FYNNEI. V shed 6 bases, J shed 1 base, and the junction held 4 bases outside the gene matches. The CDR3 extends over 15 amino acids. The CDR3 protein is CASRGQGGSNQPQHF. The CDR3 nucleotides are TGTGCCAGCAGGGGACAGGGAGGCAGCAATCAGCCCCAGCATTTT.

V is TRBV7-2 and J is TRBJ2-2; TRBD2 matches at 13 bases. The CDR3 covers 19 residues. Germline CDR1 SGHTA, CDR2 FQGNSA. V shed 1 base and J 6 bases; nucleotides not matched to a gene: 11. This CDR3 is CASSLGVVTSGRYPGELFF. The CDR3 bases are TGTGCCAGCAGCTTAGGGGTTGTGACTAGCGGGAGGTATCCCGGGGAGCTGTTTTTT.

V is TRBV28 and J is TRBJ2-5, with D tentatively TRBD1 or TRBD2 (7 bases each). CDR3 length equals 16 residues. Trimming removed 5 bases from V and 1 base from J, with 17 bases in between. CDR1 and CDR2 (germline): MDHEN, SYDVKM. Here the CDR3 DNA reads TGTGCCAGCAGTCAACAGGGGAGGGGGGCCCAAGAGACCCAGTACTTC. Translated: CASSQQGRGAQETQYF.

This clone was observed once. V gene TRBV10-1 combines with J gene TRBJ2-5; D uncertain. The end of the DNA fits TRBJ2-7 better, so the J call may be wrong. The CDR3 loop spans 14 amino acids. Per the germline V gene, CDR1 is WNHNN and CDR2 is SYGVQD (reference sequence). The CDR3 region is CASSESGFTYEQYF. In nucleotides, the CDR3 is TGCGCCAGCAGTGAGTCCGGGTTTACCTACGAGCAGTACTTC.

In this sample, this clone turned up a few times. The J gene is TRBJ2-1, the V gene TRBV7-9; D is uncertain. V gave up 5 bases and J gave up 8 bases, with 10 bases separating them. The germline gives CDR1 SEHNR, CDR2 FQNEAQ (reference sequence). The CDR3 is 12 amino acids. Here the CDR3 reads CASSQPMDEQFF. CDR3 DNA: TGTGCCAGCAGCCAGCCTATGGATGAGCAGTTCTTC.

The chain uses TRBV6-5 and TRBJ2-7, with 8 nucleotides matching TRBD2. V lost 0 bases and J lost 3; bases outside the gene matches: 4. This CDR3 is 15 amino acids long. Germline CDR1 is MNHEY and CDR2 is SVGAGI. CDR3 nucleotides: TGTGCCAGCAGTTACTCCGGCGGGAGGTACTACGAGCAGTACTTC. Its protein is CASSYSGGRYYEQYF.

This clone was seen once. The genes are TRBV5-5 and TRBJ2-7; 10 nucleotides line up with TRBD2. V lost 5 bases to trimming and J lost 4 bases; unmatched junction nucleotides: 6. The CDR3 is 14 residues long. In germline, CDR1 is SGHKS, CDR2 YYEKEE (reference sequence). DNA for the CDR3: TGTGCCAGCAGGCCCGGGACTAGCGATTACGAGCAGTACTTC. This codes for CASRPGTSDYEQYF.

This clone was recorded many times. Within the sample, other DNA sequences also encode this same CDR3. This chain joins TRBV27 and TRBJ1-1; D unclear. Trimming shortened V by 4 bases and J by 2 bases, and 11 bases separated the two germline ends. Germline CDR1 is MNHEY and CDR2 is SMNVEV (reference sequence). The CDR3 consists of 14 residues. The CDR3: CASSSWQDNTEAFF. The CDR3 DNA follows: TGTGCCAGCAGTTCGTGGCAGGACAACACTGAAGCTTTCTTT.

The CDR3 spells CASSEEEVGGNTIYF. The DNA for the CDR3 is TGTGCCAGCAGTGAAGAGGAGGTCGGAGGAAACACCATATATTTT. This rearrangement joins TRBV6-1 to TRBJ1-3; no firm D call. CDR3 size: 15 residues. Looked up from germline, CDR1 is MNHNS and CDR2 is SASEGT. Trimming stripped 1 base from V and 4 bases from J, with 11 bases between.

J is TRBJ1-1 and V is TRBV6-1; D gene unclear. Germline CDR1 and CDR2: MNHNS and SASEGT. CDR3 length: 13 amino acids. Trimming pared 7 bases from V and 1 base from J, leaving 10 bases between. CDR3 coding DNA: TGTGCCAGCACCACTACGGAGAACACTGAAGCTTTCTTT. This sequence encodes CASTTTENTEAFF.

This chain links TRBV5-1 with TRBJ2-5; the D gene is possibly TRBD1 (5 bases). The CDR3 contains 13 residues. CDR1 and CDR2 (germline): SGHRS, YFSETQ. V was clipped by 0 bases and J by 11 bases, with 14 bases between them. The CDR3 DNA reads TGCGCCAGCAGCTTGGAAGGGGCACCTGAGCAGTACTTC. This translates into CASSLEGAPEQYF.

The chain links TRBV7-6 to TRBJ2-7; 11 bases are a match to TRBD2. Germline assignment: CDR1 SGHVS and CDR2 FNYEAQ. The CDR3 totals 15 residues. Trimming cost V 1 base and J 3 bases; bases outside gene matches: 2. CDR3 sequence: CASSLVTSGSYEQYF. CDR3 DNA sequence: TGTGCCAGCAGCTTAGTTACTAGCGGGAGCTACGAGCAGTACTTC.

As concerns this clone: Other DNA sequences from this sample encode an identical CDR3 as well. The V call is TRBV7-9, the J call TRBJ1-1, with D maybe TRBD1 (5 bases). Between the trimmed V and J ends, which lost 6 bases and 1 base, there was a span of 9 bases. Looked up from germline, CDR1 is SEHNR and CDR2 is FQNEAQ (reference sequence). The CDR3 loop spans 13 amino acids. CDR3 in amino acids: CASSSQGNTEAFF. For the CDR3, the DNA is TGTGCCAGCAGTTCCCAGGGGAACACTGAAGCTTTCTTT.

The chain joins TRBV5-8 to TRBJ1-4, with D unclear. The germline CDR1 and CDR2 sequences are SGHTS and YDEGEE. CDR3 length: 15 residues. V gave up 4 bases and J gave up 8 bases, with 18 bases separating them. The CDR3 spells CASSPRPRPGEKLFF. The CDR3 DNA reads TGTGCCAGCAGCCCCCGCCCGCGGCCGGGAGAAAAACTGTTTTTT.

On this clone itself: Other DNA sequences in this sample translate to the same CDR3. The V and J genes are TRBV9 and TRBJ2-2, with D maybe TRBD2 (5 bases). The CDR3 extends over 14 amino acids. CDR1 is SGDLS, CDR2 YYNGEE, per germline. The germline V and J ends were trimmed by 0 bases and 5 bases, with 8 bases remaining between them. The CDR3 protein is CASSVGGGTGELFF. In DNA, the CDR3 is TGTGCCAGCAGCGTAGGTGGAGGTACCGGGGAGCTGTTTTTT.

The genes are TRBV2 and TRBJ2-7, with 12 bases that match TRBD2. V dropped 7 bases and J dropped 7; count of bases not matched to a gene: 8. The germline V gene encodes CDR1 SNHLY and CDR2 FYNNEI. The CDR3 runs 14 residues. The CDR3 region is CASTPTSGRGEQYF. The CDR3 DNA follows: TGTGCCAGCACTCCGACTAGCGGGAGAGGAGAGCAGTACTTC.

This clone was seen at least ten times. The chain carries TRBV15 and TRBJ1-2; D perhaps matches TRBD1 (6 bases). Trimming pared 1 base from V and 4 bases from J, leaving 16 bases between. Germline CDR1 is LNHNV and CDR2 is YYDKDF (reference sequence). CDR3 size: 16 residues. CDR3 loop: CATSRGWDTLGYGYTF. CDR3 nucleotide sequence: TGTGCCACCAGCAGAGGATGGGACACCCTGGGCTATGGCTACACCTTC.

This clone was picked up one time. The rearrangement joins TRBV7-7 to TRBJ2-2; 14 positions agree with TRBD2. The CDR3 covers 17 residues. Germline values: CDR1 SSHAT, CDR2 FNYEAQ (reference sequence). The V segment lost 1 base and the J segment 5 bases; nucleotides outside the gene matches: 3. In DNA, the CDR3 is TGTGCCAGCAGCTTAGGGACTAGCGGGAGGACAACCGGGGAGCTGTTTTTT. It specifies CASSLGTSGRTTGELFF.

This sequence joins TRBV10-3 and TRBJ2-2; 8 positions agree with TRBD1. Germline assignment: CDR1 ENHRY and CDR2 SYGVKD. V trimming: 5 bases; J trimming: 5 bases; junction bases outside the gene matches: 7. The CDR3 is 15 amino acids. The CDR3: CAISPGQDSTGELFF. As DNA, the CDR3 is TGTGCCATCAGTCCGGGACAGGACTCAACCGGGGAGCTGTTTTTT.